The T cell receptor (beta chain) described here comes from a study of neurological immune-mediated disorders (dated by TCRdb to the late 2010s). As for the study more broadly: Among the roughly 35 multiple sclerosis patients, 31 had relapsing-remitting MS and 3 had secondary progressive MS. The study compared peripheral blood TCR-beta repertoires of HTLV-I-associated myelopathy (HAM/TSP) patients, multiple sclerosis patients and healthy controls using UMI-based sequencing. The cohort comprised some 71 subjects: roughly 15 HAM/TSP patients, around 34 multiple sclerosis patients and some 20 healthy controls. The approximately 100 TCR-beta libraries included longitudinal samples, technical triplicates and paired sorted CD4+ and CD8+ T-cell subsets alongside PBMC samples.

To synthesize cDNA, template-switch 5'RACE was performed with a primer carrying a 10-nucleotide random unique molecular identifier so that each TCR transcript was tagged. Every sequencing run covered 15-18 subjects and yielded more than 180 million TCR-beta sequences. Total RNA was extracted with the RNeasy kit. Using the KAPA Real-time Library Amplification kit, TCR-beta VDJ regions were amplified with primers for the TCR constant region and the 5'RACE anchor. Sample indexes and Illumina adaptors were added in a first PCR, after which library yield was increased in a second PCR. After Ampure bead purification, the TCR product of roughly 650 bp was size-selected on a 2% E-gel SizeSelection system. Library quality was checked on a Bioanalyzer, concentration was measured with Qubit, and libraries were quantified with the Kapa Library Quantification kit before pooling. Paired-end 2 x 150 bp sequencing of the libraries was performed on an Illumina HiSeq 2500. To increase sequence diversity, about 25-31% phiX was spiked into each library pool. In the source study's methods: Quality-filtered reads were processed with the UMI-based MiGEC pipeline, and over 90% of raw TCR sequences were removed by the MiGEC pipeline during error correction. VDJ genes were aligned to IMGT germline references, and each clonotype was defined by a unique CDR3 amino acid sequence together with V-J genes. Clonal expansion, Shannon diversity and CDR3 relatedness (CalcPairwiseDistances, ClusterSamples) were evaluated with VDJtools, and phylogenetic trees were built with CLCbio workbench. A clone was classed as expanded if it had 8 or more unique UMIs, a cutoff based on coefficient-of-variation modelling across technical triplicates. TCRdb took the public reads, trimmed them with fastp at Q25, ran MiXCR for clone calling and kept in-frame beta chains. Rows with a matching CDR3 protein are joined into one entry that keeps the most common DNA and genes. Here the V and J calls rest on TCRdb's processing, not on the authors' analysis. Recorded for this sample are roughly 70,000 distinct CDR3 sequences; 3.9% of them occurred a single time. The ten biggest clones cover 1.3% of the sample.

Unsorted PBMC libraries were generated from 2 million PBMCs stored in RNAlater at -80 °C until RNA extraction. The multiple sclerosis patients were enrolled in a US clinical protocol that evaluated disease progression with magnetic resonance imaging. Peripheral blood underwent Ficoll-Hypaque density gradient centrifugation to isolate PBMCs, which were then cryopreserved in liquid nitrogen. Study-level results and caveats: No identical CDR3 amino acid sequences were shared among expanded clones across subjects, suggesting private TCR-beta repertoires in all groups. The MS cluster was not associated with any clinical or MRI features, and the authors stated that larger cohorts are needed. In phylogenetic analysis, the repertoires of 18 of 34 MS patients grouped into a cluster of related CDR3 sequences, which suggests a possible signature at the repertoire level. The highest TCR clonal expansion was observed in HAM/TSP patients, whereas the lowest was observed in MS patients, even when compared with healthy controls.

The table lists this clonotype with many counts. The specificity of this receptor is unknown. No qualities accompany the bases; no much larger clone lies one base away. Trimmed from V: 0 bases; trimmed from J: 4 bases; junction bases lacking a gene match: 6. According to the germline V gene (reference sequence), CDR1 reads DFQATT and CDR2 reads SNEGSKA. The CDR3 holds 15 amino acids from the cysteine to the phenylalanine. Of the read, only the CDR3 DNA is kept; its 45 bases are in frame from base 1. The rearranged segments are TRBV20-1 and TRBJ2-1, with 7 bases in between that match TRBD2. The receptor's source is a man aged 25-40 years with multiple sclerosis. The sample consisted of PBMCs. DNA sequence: TGCAGTGCTAGAGATACCCAGCGGGGTTACAATGAGCAGTTCTTC. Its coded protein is CSARDTQRGYNEQFF.